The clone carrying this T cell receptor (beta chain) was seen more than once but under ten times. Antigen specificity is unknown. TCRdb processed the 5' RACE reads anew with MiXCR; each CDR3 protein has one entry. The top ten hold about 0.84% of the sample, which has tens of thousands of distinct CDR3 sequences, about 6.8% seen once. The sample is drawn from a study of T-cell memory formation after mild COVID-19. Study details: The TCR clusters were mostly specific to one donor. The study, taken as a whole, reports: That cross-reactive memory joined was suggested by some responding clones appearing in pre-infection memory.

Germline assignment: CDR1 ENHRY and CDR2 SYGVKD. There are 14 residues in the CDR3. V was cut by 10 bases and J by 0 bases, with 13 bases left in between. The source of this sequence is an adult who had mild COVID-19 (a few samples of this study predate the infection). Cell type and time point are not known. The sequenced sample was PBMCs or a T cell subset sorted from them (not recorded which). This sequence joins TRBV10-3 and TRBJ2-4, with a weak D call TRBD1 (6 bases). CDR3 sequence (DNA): TGTGCCACTAGACAGGATCTAGCCAAAAACATTCAGTACTTC. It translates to CATRQDLAKNIQYF.